The 31 T cell receptor beta chains presented below share a single source sample, sequenced in a study of blood T cell repertoires in COVID-19 (dated by TCRdb to about 2020). Receptor libraries were prepared by the immunoSEQ multiplex PCR assay. TCRdb provides this immuneACCESS table in a form limited to in-frame rearrangements. Some clones are lacking; in checked studies, under half of them reflect an unresolved V gene, and why the rest are absent is not known. The sample table contains a few hundred thousand clones; only one count was recorded for around 85% of them. The ten largest clones add up to around 7.2% of the sample. Sequenced: peripheral blood. The receptors were sampled from a human donor in a cohort sampled during active COVID-19.

This chain joins TRBV2 and TRBJ1-2, with D possibly being TRBD1 (5 bases). Germline V gene sequence: CDR1 SNHLY, CDR2 FYNNEI. Trimming left V 1 base short and J 3 bases short, with 9 bases between. This CDR3 has 14 amino acids. CDR3 sequence reads: CASSEGGQDYGYTF. The CDR3 DNA follows: TGTGCCAGCAGTGAAGGGGGCCAGGACTATGGCTACACCTTC.

V gene TRBV6-4 combines with J gene TRBJ1-2, with 7 bases matching TRBD1. Germline-derived CDR1 and CDR2 are MRHNA and SNTAGT. CDR3 length equals 16 residues. V was clipped by 3 bases and J by 8 bases; unmatched bases: 15. DNA for the CDR3: TGTGCCAGCAGTGAACGGGACAGTCCCCCTTATGGCGGCTACACCTTC. Its protein product is CASSERDSPPYGGYTF.

Notes on this clone: Additional DNA sequences in this sample encode the identical CDR3. V usage is TRBV30 and J usage is TRBJ1-5, with unresolved D. The ends were cut back, 0 bases at V and 2 bases at J, with 5 bases in the middle. The germline V gene encodes CDR1 GTSNPN and CDR2 SVGIG (reference sequence). The CDR3 totals 13 residues. CDR3 loop: CAWSVQGNQPQHF. CDR3 bases: TGTGCCTGGAGTGTACAAGGCAATCAGCCCCAGCATTTT.

The CDR3 nucleotides read TGTGCCAGCAGTTTATTCGGGGGTGGCAATCAGCCCCAGCATTTT. Its translation: CASSLFGGGNQPQHF. V is TRBV27 and J is TRBJ1-5; D perhaps matches TRBD1 (5 bases). CDR3 length equals 15 residues. CDR1 is MNHEY and CDR2 is SMNVEV in the germline V gene (reference sequence). V was pared by 1 base and J by 2 bases, with 9 bases between.

This sequence joins TRBV7-9 and TRBJ1-1; TRBD1 matches at 7 bases. J lost 1 base, V lost 8 bases, and 7 bases had no gene match. CDR3 size: 14 residues. In germline, CDR1 is SEHNR, CDR2 FQNEAQ (reference sequence). Here the CDR3 reads CASGRGRGNTEAFF. The DNA for the CDR3 is TGTGCCAGCGGCAGGGGGAGAGGGAACACTGAAGCTTTCTTT.

V and J are TRBV29-1 and TRBJ2-3; D perhaps matches TRBD1 (5 bases). CDR1 and CDR2 (germline): SQVTM, ANQGSEA. This CDR3 spans 14 amino acids. V was pared by 4 bases and J by 2 bases, with 13 bases between. CDR3 bases: TGCAGCGTTGGTAAAGGCAGGGTCACAGATACGCAGTATTTT. Translation gives CSVGKGRVTDTQYF.

The rearrangement links TRBV11-2 to TRBJ1-4; 11 bases map to TRBD1. V shed 4 bases, J shed 0 bases, and the junction held 4 bases outside the gene matches. Germline V gives CDR1 SGHAT, CDR2 FQNNGV. The CDR3 length is 17 residues. CDR3: CASSSGTGGSTNEKLFF. CDR3 sequence (DNA): TGTGCCAGCAGCTCCGGGACAGGGGGTTCAACTAATGAAAAACTGTTTTTT.

This clone occurred a few times. The J gene is TRBJ1-1, the V gene TRBV27, with 9 bases that match TRBD1. Per the germline V gene, CDR1 is MNHEY and CDR2 is SMNVEV (reference sequence). The CDR3 runs 15 residues. Trimming took 7 bases from V and 6 from J; bases not matched to a gene: 12. The CDR3 loop is CASIKLGQGSSEAFF. The CDR3 bases are TGTGCCAGCATTAAACTGGGACAGGGAAGCTCTGAAGCTTTCTTT.

The chain combines TRBV19 with TRBJ2-7; weak D call: TRBD1 (7 bases). Trimming left V 9 bases short and J 0 bases short, with 18 bases between. This CDR3 contains 15 residues. CDR1 and CDR2 (germline): LNHDA, SQIVND (reference sequence). In DNA, the CDR3 is TGTGCCAGCCGGAGGGGTTGGGACAGCTCCTACGAGCAGTACTTC. This codes for CASRRGWDSSYEQYF.

V gene TRBV30 combines with J gene TRBJ2-7, with D tentatively TRBD1 (6 bases). This CDR3 contains 15 residues. The V end lost 1 base, the J end lost 2 bases, and 15 bases lay between the germline ends. CDR1 and CDR2 (germline): GTSNPN, SVGIG (reference sequence). This chain's CDR3 is CAWSGLQGGTYEQYF. DNA for the CDR3: TGTGCCTGGAGTGGATTACAGGGTGGGACCTACGAGCAGTACTTC.

The rearrangement joins TRBV4-2 to TRBJ1-2; 11 bases align to TRBD1. The CDR3 length is 15 residues. The ends lost 3 bases at V and 3 bases at J; junction bases unmatched: 3. Germline V CDR1 and CDR2: LGHNA, YNFKEQ. CDR3 bases: TGTGCCAGCAGCCAGGGGACAGGGGGTCACTATGGCTACACCTTC. As protein: CASSQGTGGHYGYTF.

This chain connects TRBV11-2 to TRBJ2-7, with TRBD2 as a possible D gene (6 bases). This CDR3 is 14 amino acids long. The germline V gene has CDR1 SGHAT and CDR2 FQNNGV. V shed 1 base and J shed 2 bases, with 9 bases lying between them. The chain's CDR3 is CASSLGTGAYEQYF. The DNA of the CDR3 is TGTGCCAGCAGCTTAGGTACGGGGGCCTACGAGCAGTACTTC.

This clone was seen once. The chain has TRBV11-2 and TRBJ2-7; D is possibly TRBD1 (6 bases). Trimming cost V 5 bases and J 3 bases, with 11 bases left between them. The CDR3 runs to 13 residues. Germline-derived CDR1 and CDR2 are SGHAT and FQNNGV. The CDR3 loop is CASSQGQYYEQYF. CDR3 nucleotides: TGTGCCAGCAGCCAGGGGCAGTACTACGAGCAGTACTTC.

The rearrangement joins TRBV5-4 to TRBJ2-7; 8 nucleotides line up with TRBD1. There are 14 residues in the CDR3. J was trimmed by 2 bases and V by 3 bases; bases with no gene match: 4. CDR1 is SGHNT, CDR2 YYREEE, per germline (reference sequence). CDR3 sequence: CASSSRTGTYEQYF. The CDR3 nucleotides are TGTGCCAGCAGCTCCCGGACAGGGACCTACGAGCAGTACTTC.

The CDR3 DNA sequence: TGTGCCAGCAGCTTTCAGGGGAACTATGGCTACACCTTC. It specifies CASSFQGNYGYTF. The V gene is TRBV5-4, the J gene TRBJ1-2; D perhaps matches TRBD1 (6 bases). Germline lookup yields CDR1 SGHNT and CDR2 YYREEE (reference sequence). V shed 2 bases and J shed 2 bases, with 7 bases lying between them. The CDR3 spans 13 residues.

J is TRBJ1-5 and V is TRBV5-6; no clear D gene. V lost 4 bases and J lost 7, with 15 bases in between. CDR3 length: 14 residues. Germline V gene sequence: CDR1 SGHDT, CDR2 YYEEEE. CDR3 coding DNA: TGTGCCAGCAGCCGCCTGCCGCGGGTGCAGCCCCAGCATTTT. Protein product: CASSRLPRVQPQHF. Based on the CDR3 plus reference TRBV5-6 and TRBJ1-5, the full variable domain is DAGVTQSPTHLIKTRGQQVTLRCSPKSGHDTVSWYQQALGQGPQFIFQYYEEEERQRGNFPDRFSGHQFPNYSSELNVNALLLGDSALYLCASSRLPRVQPQHFGDGTRLSIL.

The DNA for the CDR3 is TGTGCCAGCAGTAACAGGGCCGCCGGCACTGAAGCTTTCTTT. Protein product: CASSNRAAGTEAFF. The chain recombines TRBV9 with TRBJ1-1; tentative D call: TRBD1 (6 bases). V was shortened by 5 bases and J by 4 bases, with 15 bases between the two germline ends. CDR1 and CDR2 (germline): SGDLS, YYNGEE. This CDR3 contains 14 residues.

This chain joins TRBV3-1 (or the pseudogene TRBV3-2) and TRBJ2-1; D might be TRBD1 (5 bases). The length of the CDR3 is 15 residues. V was shortened by 1 base and J by 4 bases, with 11 bases between the two germline ends. Germline V gene sequence: CDR1 LGHDT, CDR2 YNNKEL (reference sequence). CDR3 sequence (DNA): TGTGCCAGCAGCCAAGGGGGCCCCCTTTACAATGAGCAGTTCTTC. Residues: CASSQGGPLYNEQFF.

The chain is built from TRBV9 and TRBJ2-2; D is possibly TRBD1 (5 bases). Germline CDR1 SGDLS, CDR2 YYNGEE. V was shortened by 3 bases and J by 6 bases, with 12 bases between the two germline ends. CDR3 size: 14 residues. CDR3 in DNA: TGTGCCAGCAGCGATCAAATAGGGGCCGGGGAGCTGTTTTTT. It codes for CASSDQIGAGELFF.

This clone has only one observation. The V gene is TRBV11-1, the J gene TRBJ2-1; 11 positions match TRBD2. The CDR3 has 15 residues. Trimming at V came to 3 bases and at J to 12 bases, leaving 10 bases not matched to a gene. From germline, CDR1 is SGHAT and CDR2 FQDESV (reference sequence). CDR3 bases: TGTGCCAGCAGCTTCGAGGGACTAGCGGTGTCTGCGCAGTTCTTC. This gives the protein CASSFEGLAVSAQFF.

In this sample, this clone turned up once. CDR3 in amino acids: CASSLKLNSGNEQFF. The CDR3 nucleotides are TGTGCCAGCAGCCTAAAGCTAAATTCGGGCAATGAGCAGTTCTTC. The chain couples TRBV5-4 to TRBJ2-1; D is uncertain. This CDR3 has 15 amino acids. The ends were cut back, 4 bases at V and 6 bases at J, with 17 bases in the middle. Germline values: CDR1 SGHNT, CDR2 YYREEE (reference sequence).

This clone was observed a handful of times. The V gene is TRBV28, the J gene TRBJ1-1; D call uncertain. CDR1 is MDHEN and CDR2 is SYDVKM in the germline V gene. The CDR3 is made up of 12 amino acids. Between the trimmed V and J ends, which lost 8 bases and 0 bases, there was a span of 7 bases. The CDR3, as DNA: TGTGCCAGCTACTCGGTGAACACTGAAGCTTTCTTT. Translated: CASYSVNTEAFF.

The chain is built from TRBV5-1 and TRBJ2-3; 11 nucleotides agree with TRBD2. The CDR3 covers 16 residues. Germline V gene sequence: CDR1 SGHRS, CDR2 YFSETQ. V lost 0 bases to trimming and J lost 3 bases; unmatched junction nucleotides: 3. CDR3 protein: CASSLVAGGITDTQYF. In DNA form, the CDR3 reads TGCGCCAGCAGCTTGGTAGCGGGGGGGATTACAGATACGCAGTATTTT.

CDR3 bases: TGTGCCAGTAGGAGGTCACGAGGCACCGGGGAGCTGTTTTTT. Protein sequence: CASRRSRGTGELFF. The V gene is TRBV19, the J gene TRBJ2-2; D is unclear. The germline V and J ends were trimmed by 6 bases and 4 bases, with 12 bases remaining between them. From germline, CDR1 is LNHDA and CDR2 SQIVND (reference sequence). This CDR3 is 14 amino acids long. The full variable domain, rest sourced from reference TRBV19 and TRBJ2-2, is DGGITQSPKYLFRKEGQNVTLSCEQNLNHDAMYWYRQDPGQGLRLIYYSQIVNDFQKGDIAEGYSVSREKKESFPLTVTSAQKNPTAFYLCASRRSRGTGELFFGEGSRLTVL.

J is TRBJ1-2 and V is TRBV4-1; D is uncertain. This CDR3 region has 15 residues. The V end was cut by 0 bases, the J end by 4 bases, with 12 bases between. Germline values: CDR1 MGHRA, CDR2 YSYEKL. CDR3 nucleotide sequence: TGCGCCAGCAGCCAAGAGGGGAGGTCAAGCTATGGCTACACCTTC. Protein sequence: CASSQEGRSSYGYTF.

The genes are TRBV19 and TRBJ2-7; D is perhaps TRBD1 (5 bases). The CDR3 length is 14 residues. CDR1 is LNHDA and CDR2 is SQIVND in the germline V gene (reference sequence). V was cut by 1 base and J by 0 bases, with 7 bases left in between. The CDR3 DNA is TGTGCCAGTAGTATAGTCGACAGCTCCTACGAGCAGTACTTC. Translating gives CASSIVDSSYEQYF.

DNA of the CDR3: TGTGCCAGCAGCTTGCAGATTACTAACTATGGCTACACCTTC. Translating it yields CASSLQITNYGYTF. The genes are TRBV5-6 and TRBJ1-2; D ambiguous. Germline V gives CDR1 SGHDT, CDR2 YYEEEE. The CDR3 spans 14 residues. V lost 1 base to trimming and J lost 0 bases, with 7 bases between them.

V usage is TRBV10-3 and J usage is TRBJ1-6; 9 bases agree with TRBD1. Germline V CDR1 and CDR2: ENHRY, SYGVKD. V gave up 10 bases and J gave up 5 bases; unmatched junction bases: 6. The CDR3 length is 14 residues. CDR3: CATSRQGDNSPLHF. The CDR3 DNA reads as TGTGCCACCTCCCGACAGGGGGATAATTCACCCCTCCACTTT.

The table lists this clone with a few counts. The V gene is TRBV7-2, the J gene TRBJ2-3; maybe TRBD1 (5 bases). This CDR3 is built from 15 residues. Deletions cut 3 bases from V and 8 bases from J, with 18 bases between. In germline, CDR1 is SGHTA, CDR2 FQGNSA. DNA of the CDR3: TGTGCCAGCAGCTTGATGGGGCCCCCCCGGGTTACGCAGTATTTT. Translating it yields CASSLMGPPRVTQYF.

The chain joins TRBV5-1 to TRBJ2-2; 7 positions agree with TRBD1. The germline gives CDR1 SGHRS, CDR2 YFSETQ. CDR3 length: 14 residues. V was pared by 6 bases and J by 1 base, with 3 bases of the junction left unmatched. The CDR3: CASTRTGNTGELFF. The CDR3 DNA follows: TGCGCCAGCACCAGGACAGGGAACACCGGGGAGCTGTTTTTT.

The rearrangement joins TRBV5-1 to TRBJ2-3; 8 bases align to TRBD1. The CDR3 contains 16 residues. Germline CDR1 and CDR2: SGHRS and YFSETQ. V shed 6 bases and J 3 bases; nucleotides not matched to a gene: 12. This CDR3 is CASTLDRGDSTDTQYF. In nucleotides, the CDR3 is TGCGCCAGCACCCTAGACAGGGGTGACTCGACAGATACGCAGTATTTT.